This T cell receptor beta chain originates from a study of CD8+CD57+ T cells in acquired aplastic anemia (dated by TCRdb to the late 2010s). Background for the entire study: On average, sorted CD4+ and CD8+ cells yielded around 3.4 ug of extracted DNA, with a range of roughly 0.17 to 30 ug. Mean read counts for healthy donor samples were 8.5 million to 10.8 million for CD4+ cells and 11.0 million for CD8+ cells.

In this study, sorted CD4+ and CD8+ T cells from the blood of healthy subjects and of severe aplastic anemia patients had their TCR repertoires deep-sequenced. Ficoll-Paque density gradient centrifugation was used to isolate peripheral blood mononuclear cells. Before DNA extraction, CD4+ and CD8+ T cells were sorted by FACS or by magnetic beads. The CDR3 numbers 15 residues from cysteine through phenylalanine. Just CDR3 DNA is preserved here, 45 bases in frame from base 1. Sequences MNHEY (CDR1) and SVGAGI (CDR2) are obtained from the germline V gene. Between the V and J ends, shortened by 0 bases and 2 bases respectively, the junction contains 11 bases. TCR beta VDJ combination and CDR3 sequence profiling used genomic DNA as the template. TCR repertoire sequencing was run on an Illumina HiSeq 2000. The authors' pipeline ran thus. Repertoires were assessed using TRBV/TRBJ rearrangement plots, CDR3 size and DJ length profiles, and Simpson's diversity index. Whichever DNA sequence was most abundant in the deep sequencing data was defined as the immunodominant clone. CDR3 amino acid sequences were checked for sharing between subjects and were compared against published repertoires and the VDJdb database. Using fastp trimming at Q25 and MiXCR clonotype assembly, TCRdb reanalyzed the public sequencing data and kept in-frame beta chains. Every distinct CDR3 protein forms one entry, paired with its most common genes and DNA. The V and J calls, along with clone size, are taken from TCRdb and not from the paper's own processing. The sample table shows under 200,000 distinct CDR3 sequences, and about 60% are seen once. Jointly, the top ten make up roughly 42% of the sample.

General conclusions and limits of the study: No significant difference in CD8+ Simpson's diversity was found between patients and healthy controls (P=0.060). Some 30 CD8+ CDR3 sequences were shared between patients and controls but appeared highly expressed in patients and within their immunodominant clones.

Turning to this clonotype: Its binding antigen is unknown. Per-base quality was not reported, and no clone a single base away is much larger than it.

This sequence uses TRBV6-5 and TRBJ2-7; 5 matching bases give a weak D call of TRBD1. The receptor was isolated from a human donor in good health. Sample: sorted CD4+, CD8+, or CD8+CD57+ T cells (not recorded which) from PBMCs. The DNA sequence is as follows: TGTGCCAGCAGTTACTCGACCTTGACAGCCTACGAGCAGTACTTC. Translation gives CASSYSTLTAYEQYF.